Shown below are 17 T cell receptor beta chains from a single sample sequenced in a study of shared clonotypes between healthy human individuals. Repertoires were generated with immunoSEQ multiplex PCR, while TCRdb's copy carries only in-frame clones and drops some. The sample includes millions of clones, 85% to 95% of them seen just once. The sample taken for sequencing was naive CD4+ T cells sorted from blood. Subset denoted: CD45RA+ positively selected. All receptors derive from a man between 18 and 29 years old in good health.

In this sample, this clone turned up a few times. V usage is TRBV4-1 and J usage is TRBJ2-2; 7 nucleotides align to TRBD1. This CDR3 is built from 16 residues. Germline values: CDR1 MGHRA, CDR2 YSYEKL. With V trimmed by 3 bases and J by 5 bases, 9 bases remained unmatched. CDR3 bases: TGCGCCAGCAGCCACCCGGGACAGAGAGAGACCGGGGAGCTGTTTTTT. Its translation is CASSHPGQRETGELFF.

The V call is TRBV5-6, the J call TRBJ2-1, with D perhaps being TRBD1 or TRBD2 (5 bases each). V was shortened by 0 bases and J by 4 bases, with 11 bases between the two germline ends. The CDR3 covers 15 residues. Germline CDR1 SGHDT, CDR2 YYEEEE. The CDR3 DNA follows: TGTGCCAGCAGCTTGGATGGGACCCCTTACAATGAGCAGTTCTTC. It specifies CASSLDGTPYNEQFF.

This sequence joins TRBV10-3 and TRBJ2-6; D is unclear. Trimming cost V 7 bases and J 0 bases, with 10 bases left between them. The CDR3 loop spans 15 amino acids. Germline CDR1 reads ENHRY; CDR2 reads SYGVKD. The CDR3 coding sequence is TGTGCCATCACCGAGGCAAACTCTGGGGCCAACGTCCTGACTTTC. Its translation: CAITEANSGANVLTF.

With respect to this clone: Other DNA sequences in this specimen translate into the identical CDR3. V usage is TRBV5-6 and J usage is TRBJ1-6, with D perhaps matching TRBD1 (6 bases). Deletions cut 2 bases from V and 10 bases from J, with 13 bases between. Germline loops: CDR1 SGHDT, CDR2 YYEEEE. CDR3 length: 14 amino acids. CDR3 residues: CASSFRTVLSPLHF. CDR3 DNA sequence: TGTGCCAGCAGCTTCAGGACAGTTCTATCACCCCTCCACTTT.

The CDR3 DNA reads TGTGCCAGCAGTTTAAGTTCGGGACTGAGTAATTCACCCCTCCACTTT. Its protein is CASSLSSGLSNSPLHF. The genes are TRBV28 and TRBJ1-6; TRBD1 is a possible D gene (5 bases). The CDR3 is made up of 16 amino acids. The germline gives CDR1 MDHEN, CDR2 SYDVKM. V lost 2 bases and J lost 6, with 14 bases in between.

Comments on this clone: Other DNA sequences in this sample translate to the same CDR3. The chain couples TRBV7-2 to TRBJ1-2; D ambiguous. Germline assignment: CDR1 SGHTA and CDR2 FQGNSA. This CDR3 is 11 amino acids long. V lost 3 bases to trimming and J lost 4 bases, with 3 bases between them. The CDR3 is CASSFGYGYTF. The CDR3 coding sequence is TGTGCCAGCAGCTTTGGCTATGGCTACACCTTC.

A word on this clone: Additional DNA sequences in this sample encode the identical CDR3. The V gene is TRBV5-1, the J gene TRBJ1-2; D possibly corresponds to TRBD1 (6 bases). Trimming pared 3 bases from V and 3 bases from J, leaving 9 bases between. The CDR3 loop spans 13 amino acids. CDR1 is SGHRS and CDR2 is YFSETQ in the germline V gene. The CDR3 sequence: CASSSSGDYGYTF. CDR3 sequence (DNA): TGCGCCAGCAGCTCGTCAGGGGACTATGGCTACACCTTC.

In its sample, this clone was seen once. The chain links TRBV19 to TRBJ1-5; 8 bases fit TRBD1. Germline lookup yields CDR1 LNHDA and CDR2 SQIVND (reference sequence). V was pared by 8 bases and J by 6 bases, with 6 bases of the junction left unmatched. This CDR3 spans 13 amino acids. CDR3 nucleotide sequence: TGTGCCAGTTCGGACAGGGTTTTTCAGCCCCAGCATTTT. It codes for CASSDRVFQPQHF.

This clone was found once. The chain recombines TRBV19 with TRBJ2-4; perhaps D is TRBD1 or TRBD2 (7 bases each). V was clipped by 6 bases and J by 6 bases, with 18 bases between them. Germline V gene data show CDR1 as LNHDA and CDR2 as SQIVND (reference sequence). CDR3 size: 15 residues. The CDR3 DNA sequence: TGTGCCAGTAGCCCTAGACAGGGAGGGGGAAACATTCAGTACTTC. Translated, it gives CASSPRQGGGNIQYF.

This sequence joins TRBV5-1 and TRBJ1-3; TRBD1 might be the D (5 bases). Trimming removed 4 bases at V and 4 bases at J, with 12 bases between. CDR1 and CDR2 (germline): SGHRS, YFSETQ. The CDR3 has 14 amino acids. Here the CDR3 reads CASSLGLEGNTIYF. CDR3 bases: TGCGCCAGCAGCCTGGGACTGGAAGGAAACACCATATATTTT.

The rearrangement links TRBV25-1 to TRBJ1-2; tentative D call: TRBD1 (5 bases). Germline V gives CDR1 MGHDK, CDR2 SYGVNS. This CDR3 has 12 residues. The V gene lost 1 base and the J gene lost 7 bases, with 7 bases spanning the gap. The CDR3 loop reads CASSEFGGGYTF. CDR3 coding DNA: TGTGCCAGCAGTGAATTTGGGGGTGGCTACACCTTC.

This sequence joins TRBV10-3 and TRBJ2-3; possible D gene TRBD1, 5 bases. CDR1 is ENHRY and CDR2 is SYGVKD in the germline V gene. V was cut by 6 bases and J by 0 bases, with 16 bases left in between. The CDR3 covers 16 residues. The CDR3 DNA is TGTGCCATCAGCCTATACCTGACAGCTAGCACAGATACGCAGTATTTT. Translating it yields CAISLYLTASTDTQYF.

As concerns this clone: Other DNA sequences in this specimen translate into the identical CDR3. The chain links TRBV19 to TRBJ2-7, with 9 bases fitting TRBD1. CDR3 length: 14 residues. Losses at the gene ends were 3 bases for V and 3 bases for J; bases not matched to a gene: 3. Germline V gene data show CDR1 as LNHDA and CDR2 as SQIVND (reference sequence). CDR3 loop: CASSMGQGFYEQYF. The CDR3 bases are TGTGCCAGTAGTATGGGACAGGGATTCTACGAGCAGTACTTC. Together with reference TRBV19 and TRBJ2-7, the CDR3 gives the full variable domain: DGGITQSPKYLFRKEGQNVTLSCEQNLNHDAMYWYRQDPGQGLRLIYYSQIVNDFQKGDIAEGYSVSREKKESFPLTVTSAQKNPTAFYLCASSMGQGFYEQYFGPGTRLTVT.

V is TRBV5-8 and J is TRBJ1-4, with 9 bases identical to TRBD1. The CDR3 is 17 residues long. The trim removed 3 bases at V and 7 bases at J, leaving 13 bases unmatched. Germline lookup yields CDR1 SGHTS and CDR2 YDEGEE. CDR3: CASSSGTGTAAGEKLFF. The CDR3 DNA follows: TGTGCCAGCAGCTCCGGGACAGGGACGGCGGCGGGTGAAAAACTGTTTTTT.

The chain links TRBV6-5 to TRBJ2-7; 7 bases match TRBD1. V was pared by 1 base and J by 4 bases, with 7 bases of the junction left unmatched. The CDR3 sequence is 15 residues long. Germline values: CDR1 MNHEY, CDR2 SVGAGI. This CDR3 reads CASSYLAGGQYEQYF. The CDR3 bases are TGTGCCAGCAGTTACTTGGCAGGGGGACAATACGAGCAGTACTTC.

In this sample, this clone turned up once. V usage is TRBV5-1 and J usage is TRBJ1-2; D is uncertain. The CDR3 has 14 residues. With 4 bases removed from V and 3 bases from J, the gap between germline ends came to 13 bases. Germline V gives CDR1 SGHRS, CDR2 YFSETQ. CDR3 in amino acids: CASSPDGSYYGYTF. CDR3 nucleotide sequence: TGCGCCAGCAGCCCAGATGGGTCCTACTATGGCTACACCTTC. The whole variable domain, remainder taken from reference TRBV5-1 and TRBJ1-2, is KAGVTQTPRYLIKTRGQQVTLSCSPISGHRSVSWYQQTPGQGLQFLFEYFSETQRNKGNFPGRFSGRQFSNSRSEMNVSTLELGDSALYLCASSPDGSYYGYTFGSGTRLTVV.

As regards this clone: This same CDR3 is encoded by further DNA sequences in the sample. V gene TRBV7-2 combines with J gene TRBJ2-7; no reliable D call. Trimming left V 5 bases short and J 1 base short, with 12 bases between. Germline CDR1 SGHTA, CDR2 FQGNSA. This CDR3 is built from 14 residues. The DNA of the CDR3 is TGTGCCAGCAGCCCAGATAGGTCTTCCTACGAGCAGTACTTC. Translation: CASSPDRSSYEQYF.